A selection of T cell receptor beta chains follows, all from one sample in a study of blood T cell repertoires in COVID-19. Profiled with immunoSEQ multiplex PCR; TCRdb holds only in-frame clones, not every one. The table records roughly 140,000 clones, around 84% of them present only once. The sample was peripheral blood. The source is a woman aged 55-70 years with COVID-19, enrolled during active disease. Each CDR3 is given with its conserved first and last residue. The D gene is left open where the match is weak.

v_gene	d_gene	j_gene	CDR3aa	CDR3nt
TRBV6-5	TRBD1	TRBJ1-1	CASSFGQGAAFF	TGTGCCAGCAGTTTCGGACAGGGGGCGGCTTTCTTT
TRBV19	TRBD1	TRBJ2-3	CASSIGDRVFGTDTQYF	TGTGCCAGTAGTATAGGGGACAGGGTTTTCGGCACAGATACGCAGTATTTT
TRBV5-4	TRBD2	TRBJ2-5	CASSFPLAGGRETQYF	TGTGCCAGCAGCTTCCCCCTAGCGGGGGGGCGGGAGACCCAGTACTTC
TRBV3-1/TRBV3-2	.	TRBJ2-1	CASSQGGSYNEQFF	TGTGCCAGCAGCCAAGGCGGGTCCTACAATGAGCAGTTCTTC
TRBV19	TRBD2	TRBJ2-1	CASSDLAGDYTEQFF	TGTGCCAGTAGTGACCTAGCGGGAGACTACACTGAGCAGTTCTTC
TRBV24-1	TRBD2	TRBJ2-5	CATSAGTSGSGETQYF	TGTGCCACCAGTGCCGGGACTAGCGGGAGTGGAGAGACCCAGTACTTC
TRBV7-2	TRBD1	TRBJ2-5	CASSLATGQGETQYF	TGTGCCAGCAGCTTAGCGACAGGGCAGGGAGAGACCCAGTACTTC
TRBV7-9	.	TRBJ1-1	CASRLDLSGVGTEAFF	TGTGCCAGCAGGTTAGACTTGTCAGGGGTCGGGACTGAAGCTTTCTTT
TRBV6-6	.	TRBJ1-2	CASNPTQTNGYTF	TGTGCCAGCAACCCGACCCAGACAAATGGCTACACCTTC
TRBV4-1	.	TRBJ1-3	CASSQDPGIRNTIYF	TGCGCCAGCAGCCAAGACCCGGGAATTCGAAACACCATATATTTT
TRBV10-2	TRBD2	TRBJ2-1	CASKSSGRAGNEQFF	TGCGCCAGCAAGTCTAGCGGGAGGGCGGGCAATGAGCAGTTCTTC
TRBV7-9	.	TRBJ1-3	CASSTGSSGNTIYF	TGTGCCAGCAGCACAGGTTCCTCTGGAAACACCATATATTTT
TRBV2	.	TRBJ1-6	CASIGSKANSPLHF	TGTGCCAGCATCGGGTCGAAAGCCAATTCACCCCTCCACTTT
TRBV19	.	TRBJ1-6	CASSIAGKGSPLHF	TGTGCCAGTAGTATAGCGGGAAAGGGCTCACCCCTCCACTTT
TRBV4-1	.	TRBJ1-5	CASSQDRQGPSNQPQHF	TGCGCCAGCAGCCAAGATCGGCAGGGGCCGAGCAATCAGCCCCAGCATTTT
TRBV2	TRBD2	TRBJ2-3	CASSAERGNTDTQYF	TGTGCCAGCAGTGCGGAGCGGGGGAACACAGATACGCAGTATTTT
TRBV25-1	TRBD1	TRBJ1-6	CASSSDRGRVSPLHF	TGTGCCAGCAGTTCCGACAGGGGGCGAGTCTCACCCCTCCACTTT
TRBV29-1	TRBD1	TRBJ1-2	CSIYPGQDYGYTF	TGCAGCATATACCCGGGACAGGATTATGGCTACACCTTC
TRBV10-1	TRBD1	TRBJ2-7	CASSERGQGGEQYF	TGCGCCAGCAGTGAAAGGGGACAGGGGGGTGAGCAGTACTTC
TRBV7-8	.	TRBJ1-1	CASSLAIGRQVNTEAFF	TGTGCCAGCAGCTTAGCGATCGGGCGACAGGTGAACACTGAAGCTTTCTTT